This T cell receptor beta chain was captured by sequencing in a study of T cells after yellow fever vaccination (dated by TCRdb to between 2017 and 2020). In the study overall: Libraries from fractions with low cell numbers were prepared with the SMART-Seq v4 Ultra Low Input RNA kit. To follow T-cell clones before and after both primary and booster YFV17D yellow fever vaccination, bulk TCR alpha and beta repertoires underwent longitudinal sequencing. Two healthy male donors, one aged 18 to 29 and one aged 30 to 40 years, made up the cohort. Blood was drawn at multiple timepoints before and after primary and secondary immunization, with bulk PBMC replicates and cell subsets isolated. Here is what the overall study found, with its caveats: A small fraction of clonotypes showed up in both the CD4 and CD8 compartments, probably as a result of convergent recombination. After the booster, most clones that had expanded after primary vaccination were detected again (around 95% of CD4 and 70% to 90% of CD8), suggesting broad maintenance of memory. Computational filtering was required because FACS-sorted repertoires could contain abundant contaminating clonotypes from the bulk population. The secondary T-cell response was weaker than the primary response but faster, peaking on day 5 instead of day 15. The study included only two donors, which limits how far the findings can be generalized.

This clonotype was picked up a small number of times. What antigen it recognizes has not been identified. A read error may produce the germline difference seen at one junction end. The germline V gene specifies MDHEN as CDR1 and SYDVKM as CDR2. The CDR3 goes from the cysteine to the phenylalanine over 12 residues. CDR3 DNA is the only sequence kept; it has 36 bases, read in frame from the first base. The sequencing machine was an Illumina NovaSeq 6000. TCR cDNA was synthesized by 5'RACE template switching, through which a universal primer site and unique molecular identifiers were introduced. cDNA synthesis was primed from both the TCR alpha and TCR beta constant segments. Library amplification involved two PCR steps, and the second step added sample barcodes and sequencing adapters. Sequencing of libraries was performed on Illumina HiSeq 2500 (2x100 bp) or NovaSeq (2x150 bp). The original methods were these. Reads were demultiplexed and collapsed into UMI consensus sequences with MIGEC, and V(D)J alignment was performed with MiXCR. Vaccine-responding clonotypes were identified with edgeR using replicate PBMC samples, with FDR below 0.01 and a log2 fold change above 5 up to day 15 being required. CD4 or CD8 identity was assigned to each bulk clonotype according to whether the clonotype was present at higher abundance in the sequenced CD4 repertoire or the sequenced CD8 repertoire. The public reads were run again by TCRdb, first through fastp at Q25 and then through MiXCR, and only productive beta chains were kept. Duplicate CDR3 protein sequences are folded into a single record with the most common DNA and genes. TCRdb assigned the V and J calls; the authors' analysis was not used. In this sample the table shows some 240,000 distinct CDR3 sequences, around 3.1% of which occur a single time. The ten largest clones add up to around 3.3% of the sample.

According to the study, the label for this sample's treatment or condition signals: live attenuated yellow fever vaccine strain. PBMCs were isolated from peripheral blood using a standard Ficoll-Paque protocol. Dynabeads CD4 and CD8 positive selection kits were used to isolate CD4 and CD8 T-cell fractions. RNA was extracted with TriZol from bulk PBMCs, CD4 and CD8 fractions, and dextramer-positive and dextramer-negative fractions. This sample comprised CD4+ T cells sorted from PBMCs, obtained 10 days after the yellow fever booster vaccination. The V and J genes are TRBV28 and TRBJ2-5; 6 matching bases give a weak D call of TRBD1. The receptor was derived from a man between 18 and 35 years old who received the YFV17D yellow fever vaccine. In nucleotide form, the sequence is TGTGCCAGCAGTATCCCGTGGACAGATCTTCAGTTC. Its amino acids are CASSIPWTDLQF.